Presented here are 8 T cell receptor beta chains from one specimen sequenced in a study of spatial heterogeneity in lung cancer. Documented time point: sample taken at primary tumor resection. Unsorted whole RNA from tumor, nontumor lung or frozen PBMC underwent sequencing. TCRdb recomputed calls from the 5' RACE reads with MiXCR, one row per CDR3 protein. The profile shows 5,100 or so distinct CDR3 sequences, about 26% of them singletons. The source material was PBMCs, sampled at surgery. These receptors were taken from a male donor with early-stage non-small cell lung cancer.

The CDR3 DNA reads as TGTGCCAGCAGCGCCGACCATCGGAACACCGGGGAGCTGTTTTTT. Translation: CASSADHRNTGELFF. This sequence joins TRBV6-4 and TRBJ2-2, with D unresolved. CDR1 is MRHNA and CDR2 is SNTAGT in the germline V gene. CDR3 length equals 15 residues. V was trimmed by 6 bases and J by 1 base, leaving 12 bases between them.

The chain combines TRBV7-9 with TRBJ2-1; D is possibly TRBD1 or TRBD2 (5 bases each). The germline V gene encodes CDR1 SEHNR and CDR2 FQNEAQ (reference sequence). The CDR3 length is 13 residues. V was clipped by 5 bases and J by 8 bases, with 13 bases between them. In DNA, the CDR3 is TGTGCCAGCAGCCTCCGGGACCGCTATGAGCAGTTCTTC. Its protein product is CASSLRDRYEQFF.

This clonotype is judged medium-sized. This CDR3 reads CSVENSKKPYEQYF. CDR3 in DNA: TGCAGCGTTGAAAACTCGAAGAAACCCTACGAGCAGTACTTC. This sequence joins TRBV29-1 and TRBJ2-7, with D hard to call. V lost 2 bases and J 2 bases, leaving 13 bases between the germline ends. Germline-derived CDR1 and CDR2 are SQVTM and ANQGSEA. The CDR3 is 14 residues long.

This clonotype was found many times. This CDR3 reads CATKLAGGLDTQYF. CDR3 nucleotide sequence: TGTGCCACGAAACTAGCGGGAGGGTTAGATACGCAGTATTTT. The rearrangement uses TRBV15 and TRBJ2-3; 13 bases map to TRBD2. The germline CDR1 and CDR2 sequences are LNHNV and YYDKDF (reference sequence). This CDR3 has 14 residues. J gave up 5 bases and V 9 bases, and 5 bases lay outside the gene matches.

The chain combines TRBV6-5 with TRBJ2-5; 9 bases agree with TRBD1. Trimming removed 8 bases from V and 2 bases from J; junction bases left unmatched: 0. This CDR3 is built from 12 residues. CDR1 MNHEY and CDR2 SVGAGI come from the germline V gene. The CDR3 region has the DNA TGTGCCAGCGGACAGGGGCAAGAGACCCAGTACTTC. Its translation: CASGQGQETQYF.

In this sample, this clonotype is medium-sized. V gene TRBV7-2 combines with J gene TRBJ2-1; D uncertain. V lost 1 base to trimming and J lost 7 bases, with 11 bases between them. The CDR3 runs 14 residues. The V gene's germline CDR1 is SGHTA and CDR2 FQGNSA. The CDR3 reads CASSLEGRLNEQFF. DNA for the CDR3: TGTGCCAGCAGCTTAGAAGGCAGACTGAATGAGCAGTTCTTC.

V and J are TRBV12-3 or TRBV12-4 and TRBJ2-2, with D unresolved. V was clipped by 3 bases and J by 6 bases, with 5 bases between them. The CDR3 spans 12 residues. CDR3 in DNA: TGTGCCAGCAGTTTTTCCCCCGGGGAGCTGTTTTTT. This gives the protein CASSFSPGELFF.

This clonotype is medium-sized in the sample. The chain recombines TRBV7-9 with TRBJ2-1; 8 bases are a match to TRBD2. CDR3 length equals 16 residues. The junction had 10 bases not matched to a gene; V was cut back by 6 bases and J by 3 bases. The germline V gene has CDR1 SEHNR and CDR2 FQNEAQ (reference sequence). The CDR3 DNA is TGTGCCAGCAGATCAGATAGCGGGGCACTCTACAATGAGCAGTTCTTC. As protein: CASRSDSGALYNEQFF. The whole variable domain, filled in from reference TRBV7-9 and TRBJ2-1, reads DTGVSQNPRHKITKRGQNVTFRCDPISEHNRLYWYRQTLGQGPEFLTYFQNEAQLEKSRLLSDRFSAERPKGSFSTLEIQRTEQGDSAMYLCASRSDSGALYNEQFFGPGTRLTVL.